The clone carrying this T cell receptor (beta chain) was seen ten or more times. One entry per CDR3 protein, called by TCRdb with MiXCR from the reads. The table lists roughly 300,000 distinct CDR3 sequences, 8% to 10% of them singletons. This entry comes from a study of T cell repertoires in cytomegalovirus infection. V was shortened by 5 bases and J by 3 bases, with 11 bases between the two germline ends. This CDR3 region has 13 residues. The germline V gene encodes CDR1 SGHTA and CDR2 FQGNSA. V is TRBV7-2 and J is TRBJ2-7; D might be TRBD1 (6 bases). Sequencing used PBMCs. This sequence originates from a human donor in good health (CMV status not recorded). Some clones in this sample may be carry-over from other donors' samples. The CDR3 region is CASSGGQRYEQYF. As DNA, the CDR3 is TGTGCCAGCAGCGGCGGACAGCGCTACGAGCAGTACTTC. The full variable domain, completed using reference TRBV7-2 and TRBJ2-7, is GAGVSQSPSNKVTEKGKDVELRCDPISGHTALYWYRQSLGQGLEFLIYFQGNSAPDKSGLPSDRFSAERTGGSVSTLTIQRTQQEDSAVYLCASSGGQRYEQYFGPGTRLTVT.